These 21 T cell receptor beta chains were sequenced from one sample in a study of blood T cell repertoires in COVID-19. The repertoire was sequenced with immunoSEQ multiplex PCR; TCRdb's copy has only in-frame clones and lacks some. The top ten hold around a third of the sample, which has 120,000 or so clones, roughly 83% seen once. The source material was peripheral blood. These receptors were obtained from a man aged 35 to 55 with active or convalescent COVID-19.

The chain combines TRBV2 with TRBJ1-1; 7 positions match TRBD1. V was pared by 7 bases and J by 4 bases, with 9 bases of the junction left unmatched. This CDR3 contains 14 residues. Germline values: CDR1 SNHLY, CDR2 FYNNEI. The CDR3 spells CASIRRGPGTEAFF. In DNA form, the CDR3 reads TGTGCCAGCATCAGGAGGGGGCCCGGCACTGAAGCTTTCTTT.

The chain is built from TRBV12-3 or TRBV12-4 and TRBJ2-5, with D possibly TRBD1 on 6 matching bases. This CDR3 has 13 residues. The V and J ends lost 3 bases and 5 bases respectively, with 10 bases between them. CDR3 in amino acids: CASSFGGRETQYF. The CDR3 region has the DNA TGTGCCAGCAGTTTTGGGGGCCGGGAGACCCAGTACTTC.

This clone occurred a few times. The chain joins TRBV6-5 to TRBJ1-2, with D uncertain. The CDR3 totals 13 residues. V dropped 7 bases and J dropped 8 bases, with 17 bases sitting between them. Germline lookup yields CDR1 MNHEY and CDR2 SVGAGI. The CDR3 DNA reads TGTGCCAGCAACGCACGAGGGAGGGAAGGCTACACCTTC. Its translation is CASNARGREGYTF.

At least ten counts were recorded for this clone. The rearrangement joins TRBV2 to TRBJ2-7; D is undetermined. Germline V lookup: CDR1 SNHLY, CDR2 FYNNEI. V was cut by 5 bases and J by 6 bases, with 14 bases left in between. This CDR3 is built from 13 residues. CDR3 amino acids: CASSTSFPGEQYF. The DNA for the CDR3 is TGTGCCAGCAGTACATCCTTCCCTGGCGAGCAGTACTTC.

The V and J genes are TRBV29-1 and TRBJ1-2; 9 bases map to TRBD1. V shed 4 bases, J shed 3 bases, and the junction held 9 bases outside the gene matches. The CDR3 loop spans 15 amino acids. Germline CDR1 reads SQVTM; CDR2 reads ANQGSEA. The CDR3 sequence is CSVGSRDRAYYGYTF. The CDR3, as DNA: TGCAGCGTTGGGTCTAGGGACAGGGCATACTATGGCTACACCTTC. Full variable domain (remainder filled in from reference TRBV29-1 and TRBJ1-2): SAVISQKPSRDICQRGTSLTIQCQVDSQVTMMFWYRQQPGQSLTLIATANQGSEATYESGFVIDKFPISRPNLTFSTLTVSNMSPEDSSIYLCSVGSRDRAYYGYTFGSGTRLTVV.

This clone was counted at least ten times. The genes are TRBV19 and TRBJ1-3, with 8 bases fitting TRBD1. Germline trimming cut 5 bases from V and 4 bases from J; bases unmatched to any gene: 7. CDR1 is LNHDA, CDR2 SQIVND, per germline (reference sequence). This CDR3 comprises 15 residues. In nucleotides, the CDR3 is TGTGCCAGTAGTGCGGACAGGGTGTCCGGAAACACCATATATTTT. It is translated as CASSADRVSGNTIYF.

The chain couples TRBV4-1 to TRBJ2-1; 7 bases align to TRBD1. The germline V gene has CDR1 MGHRA and CDR2 YSYEKL. V lost 0 bases, J lost 7 bases, and 6 bases stayed unmatched. The CDR3 is 15 residues long. The CDR3 sequence: CASSQEQGFWNEQFF. In DNA form, the CDR3 reads TGCGCCAGCAGCCAAGAACAGGGGTTCTGGAATGAGCAGTTCTTC.

This clone came up once. The gene calls are TRBV19 and TRBJ2-1, with 10 bases fitting TRBD2. Germline assignment: CDR1 LNHDA and CDR2 SQIVND (reference sequence). V shed 8 bases and J 4 bases; nucleotides not matched to a gene: 8. CDR3 length: 15 residues. Here the CDR3 reads CASRDGLAAYNEQFF. The CDR3 nucleotides are TGTGCCAGTCGCGATGGACTAGCGGCGTACAATGAGCAGTTCTTC.

In this sample, this clone turned up a few times. The V call is TRBV7-9, the J call TRBJ1-2; D call uncertain. CDR3 length: 10 amino acids. Looked up from germline, CDR1 is SEHNR and CDR2 is FQNEAQ (reference sequence). Trimming removed 8 bases at V and 4 bases at J, with 5 bases between. CDR3 sequence: CASFLYGYTF. As DNA, the CDR3 is TGTGCCAGCTTCCTCTATGGCTACACCTTC.

The rearrangement links TRBV4-1 to TRBJ1-5; a weak D match, TRBD1 (6 bases). The V gene's germline CDR1 is MGHRA and CDR2 YSYEKL. This CDR3 contains 16 residues. The V end was cut by 0 bases, the J end by 4 bases, with 13 bases between. The CDR3 loop is CASSQEPGTQNQPQHF. The CDR3 DNA is TGCGCCAGCAGCCAAGAACCCGGGACACAGAATCAGCCCCAGCATTTT.

The rearrangement uses TRBV20-1 and TRBJ1-2; D is undetermined. Per the germline V gene, CDR1 is DFQATT and CDR2 is SNEGSKA (reference sequence). Trimming removed 7 bases from V and 6 bases from J, with 12 bases in between. CDR3 length equals 11 residues. Written as DNA, the CDR3 is TGCAGTGTTTGGGCAGCCCATGGCTACACCTTC. This sequence encodes CSVWAAHGYTF.

The chain carries TRBV10-3 and TRBJ2-3, with 11 nucleotides matching TRBD2. CDR1 is ENHRY and CDR2 is SYGVKD in the germline V gene. The CDR3 has 17 residues. Trimming cost V 0 bases and J 6 bases; bases outside gene matches: 8. The CDR3 region has the DNA TGTGCCATCAGTGAGTCAGGTAGCGGGAGGGCCGCGGATACGCAGTATTTT. It translates to CAISESGSGRAADTQYF.

The chain carries TRBV20-1 and TRBJ1-5; unclear D gene. From germline, CDR1 is DFQATT and CDR2 SNEGSKA (reference sequence). V lost 6 bases and J lost 5, with 5 bases in between. CDR3 length: 10 amino acids. CDR3 in amino acids: CSALDQPQHF. As DNA, the CDR3 is TGCAGTGCCCTTGATCAGCCCCAGCATTTT.

This chain connects TRBV7-2 to TRBJ1-1; D gene unclear. From germline, CDR1 is SGHTA and CDR2 FQGNSA. CDR3 length: 12 residues. Trimming took off 2 bases at V and 8 bases at J, with 9 bases between the two ends. The CDR3 nucleotides read TGTGCCAGCAGCTTAATGCGCCTCGAAGCTTTCTTT. Translating it yields CASSLMRLEAFF. The whole variable domain, filled in from reference TRBV7-2 and TRBJ1-1, reads GAGVSQSPSNKVTEKGKDVELRCDPISGHTALYWYRQSLGQGLEFLIYFQGNSAPDKSGLPSDRFSAERTGGSVSTLTIQRTQQEDSAVYLCASSLMRLEAFFGQGTRLTVV.

The chain joins TRBV27 to TRBJ2-1, with 8 positions matching TRBD1. V gave up 2 bases and J gave up 6 bases; unmatched junction bases: 12. The CDR3 runs to 17 residues. Per germline, CDR1 MNHEY and CDR2 SMNVEV (reference sequence). The CDR3, as DNA: TGTGCCAGCAGTTTACATAACGACAGGGGATCTTTCAATGAGCAGTTCTTC. This encodes CASSLHNDRGSFNEQFF.

This chain uses TRBV6-5 with TRBJ2-6; D might be TRBD2 (5 bases). CDR1 MNHEY and CDR2 SVGAGI come from the germline V gene. V was trimmed by 8 bases and J by 5 bases, leaving 13 bases between them. The CDR3 is made up of 14 amino acids. The CDR3: CASRDVLRANVLTF. For the CDR3, the DNA is TGTGCCAGCCGGGATGTCCTAAGGGCCAACGTCCTGACTTTC.

The V call is TRBV28, the J call TRBJ2-7, with D tentatively TRBD2 (6 bases). The V and J ends lost 7 bases and 3 bases respectively, with 16 bases between them. Germline V gene lookup returns CDR1 MDHEN and CDR2 SYDVKM. The CDR3 runs 14 residues. The CDR3, as DNA: TGTGCCAGCATCCCCGGAGGGGCCGGCTACGAGCAGTACTTC. It codes for CASIPGGAGYEQYF. Looking up the rest from reference TRBV28 and TRBJ2-7 gives the full variable domain: DVKVTQSSRYLVKRTGEKVFLECVQDMDHENMFWYRQDPGLGLRLIYFSYDVKMKEKGDIPEGYSVSREKKERFSLILESASTNQTSMYLCASIPGGAGYEQYFGPGTRLTVT.

This clone was observed a handful of times. CDR3 bases: TGTGCCAGCAGACAGGGGCGTGGTGGCTACACCTTC. It yields the protein CASRQGRGGYTF. This sequence joins TRBV27 and TRBJ1-2; 7 bases align to TRBD1. CDR3 size: 12 residues. CDR1 and CDR2 from the germline V gene are MNHEY and SMNVEV (reference sequence). The ends lost 6 bases at V and 7 bases at J; junction bases unmatched: 5.

This chain connects TRBV27 to TRBJ2-2; TRBD2 matches at 13 bases. With V trimmed by 3 bases and J by 5 bases, 12 bases remained unmatched. The V gene's germline CDR1 is MNHEY and CDR2 SMNVEV (reference sequence). This CDR3 has 19 amino acids. CDR3 sequence (DNA): TGTGCCAGCAGTTTTCTCCCCGGGACTAGCGGGACTGGGACCGGGGAGCTGTTTTTT. Its protein product is CASSFLPGTSGTGTGELFF.

The chain joins TRBV6-5 to TRBJ2-2; D unresolved. Trimming pared 7 bases from V and 2 bases from J, leaving 11 bases between. The CDR3 totals 14 residues. Germline CDR1 and CDR2: MNHEY and SVGAGI. The CDR3, as DNA: TGTGCCAGCAAGGTAGCAGTTAACACCGGGGAGCTGTTTTTT. As protein: CASKVAVNTGELFF.

The chain joins TRBV24-1 to TRBJ2-1, with TRBD2 matching over 12 bases. Germline trimming cut 5 bases from V and 12 bases from J; bases unmatched to any gene: 16. CDR1 and CDR2 from the germline V gene are KGHDR and SFDVKD. The length of the CDR3 is 17 residues. In nucleotides, the CDR3 is TGTGCCACCAGTGCAGAGGGGAGAGGGCTAGCGGGGGGGAGGCAGTTCTTC. This translates into CATSAEGRGLAGGRQFF.